The present T cell receptor (beta chain) was sequenced within a study of T cell responses to AZD1222 COVID-19 vaccine. Study details: Second-dose groups at about 4 or about 12 weeks were pooled.

The protocol was immunoSEQ multiplex PCR, while the TCRdb copy is restricted to in-frame clones and leaves out a portion. Among 85,000 to 130,000 clones listed, roughly 90% were seen once. In regard to this clone: The antigen remains undetermined.

Whole-study results and caveats: Epitopes outside B.1.351 and B.1.1.7 mutated regions reportedly drew nearly half of spike TCRs. Spike-specific TCR breadth and depth went up after people got two AZD1222 doses.

The starting material was peripheral blood, obtained on day 0 of AZD1222 vaccination. This receptor was obtained from an adult in good health.

The CDR3, as DNA: TGTGCCAGCAGTCAAGGCGGAGGCTACGAGCAGTACTTC. Its translation: CASSQGGGYEQYF. V is TRBV12-3 or TRBV12-4 and J is TRBJ2-7; possible D gene TRBD2, 5 bases. V was pared by 5 bases and J by 3 bases, with 11 bases between. The CDR3 contains 13 residues.